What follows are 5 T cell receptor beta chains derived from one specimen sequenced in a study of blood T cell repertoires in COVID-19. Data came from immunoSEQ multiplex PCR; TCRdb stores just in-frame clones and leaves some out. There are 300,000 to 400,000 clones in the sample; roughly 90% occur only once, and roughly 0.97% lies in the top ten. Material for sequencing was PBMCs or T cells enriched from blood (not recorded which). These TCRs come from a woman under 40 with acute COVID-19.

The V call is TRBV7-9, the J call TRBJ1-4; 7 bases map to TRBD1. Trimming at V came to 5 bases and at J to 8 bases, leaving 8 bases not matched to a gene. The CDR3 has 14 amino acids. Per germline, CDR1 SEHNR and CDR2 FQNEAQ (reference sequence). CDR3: CASSAQGVGEKLFF. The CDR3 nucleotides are TGTGCCAGCAGCGCGCAGGGGGTAGGGGAAAAACTGTTTTTT.

CDR3 loop: CASSLAPGGFTEAFF. CDR3 sequence (DNA): TGTGCCAGCAGCTTGGCCCCAGGGGGGTTTACTGAAGCTTTCTTT. This chain uses TRBV5-4 with TRBJ1-1; 7 bases align to TRBD1. The V segment lost 0 bases and the J segment 5 bases; nucleotides outside the gene matches: 7. The CDR3 has 15 residues. Germline V CDR1 and CDR2: SGHNT, YYREEE (reference sequence). Together with reference TRBV5-4 and TRBJ1-1, the CDR3 gives the full variable domain: ETGVTQSPTHLIKTRGQQVTLRCSSQSGHNTVSWYQQALGQGPQFIFQYYREEENGRGNFPPRFSGLQFPNYSSELNVNALELDDSALYLCASSLAPGGFTEAFFGQGTRLTVV.

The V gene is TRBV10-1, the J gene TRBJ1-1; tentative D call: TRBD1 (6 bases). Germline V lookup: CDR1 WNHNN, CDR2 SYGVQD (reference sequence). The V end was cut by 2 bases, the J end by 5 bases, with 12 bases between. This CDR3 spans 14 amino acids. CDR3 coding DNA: TGCGCCAGCAGTGAGGGCAGGGGACGAACTGAAGCTTTCTTT. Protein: CASSEGRGRTEAFF.

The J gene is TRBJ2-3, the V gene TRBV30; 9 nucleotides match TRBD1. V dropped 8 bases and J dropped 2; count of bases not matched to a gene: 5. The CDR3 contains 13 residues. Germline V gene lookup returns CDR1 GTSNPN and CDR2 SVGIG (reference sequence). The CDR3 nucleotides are TGTGCCGGTACAGGGGGCAACACAGATACGCAGTATTTT. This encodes CAGTGGNTDTQYF.

The CDR3 DNA reads as TGTGCCAGCAGCAAAGCACCGCTGAGGGGAGGATTCTTACACTCGGAAGCTTTCTTT. It specifies CASSKAPLRGGFLHSEAFF. This sequence joins TRBV21-1 and TRBJ1-1. TRBV21-1 is described as a pseudogene. The CDR3 extends over 19 amino acids.